This record looks at one T cell receptor (beta chain) sequence and its context. Antigen unknown. It was with a sample-barcoded 5' primer and a J-beta primer mix that a second PCR of roughly 7 to 11 cycles was run. TCRdb reprocessed the 5' RACE reads with MiXCR, giving one entry per CDR3 protein. The sample lists over 1.5 million distinct CDR3 sequences; about 49% were seen once. The record originates from a study of blood T cells in healthy people across ages. Study-level findings and limits: Long-lived donors exceeded aged donors in naive CD4+ cells and diversity.

The germline V gene has CDR1 SGDLS and CDR2 YYNGEE. Trimming stripped 5 bases from V and 7 bases from J, with 15 bases between. This CDR3 has 13 amino acids. The chain is built from TRBV9 and TRBJ1-2, with D perhaps TRBD1 (5 bases). The TCR was taken from a woman in her forties in good health. The source material was blood. This chain's CDR3 is CASRRVGGLGYTF. The CDR3 region has the DNA TGTGCCAGCAGGAGGGTCGGGGGTCTTGGCTACACCTTC.